This TCR beta chain was observed in a study of T cell changes during pregnancy in multiple sclerosis. Germline CDR1 and CDR2: MGHDK and SYGVNS. This CDR3 region has 13 residues. V was shortened by 6 bases and J by 4 bases, with 12 bases between the two germline ends. Profiling relied on immunoSEQ multiplex PCR, and the TCRdb table lists in-frame clones only, not all of them. The sample includes approximately 46,000 clones, approximately 92% of them seen just once. The specimen comprised CD8+ T cells from peripheral blood mononuclear cells, sampled in the second trimester of pregnancy. The clonotype was recovered from a female donor with multiple sclerosis, enrolled in a pregnancy study. The rearrangement uses TRBV25-1 and TRBJ1-1; D not certain. CDR3 in amino acids: CASSALGGTEAFF. The CDR3 DNA reads as TGTGCCAGCAGCGCTCTAGGTGGCACTGAAGCTTTCTTT.